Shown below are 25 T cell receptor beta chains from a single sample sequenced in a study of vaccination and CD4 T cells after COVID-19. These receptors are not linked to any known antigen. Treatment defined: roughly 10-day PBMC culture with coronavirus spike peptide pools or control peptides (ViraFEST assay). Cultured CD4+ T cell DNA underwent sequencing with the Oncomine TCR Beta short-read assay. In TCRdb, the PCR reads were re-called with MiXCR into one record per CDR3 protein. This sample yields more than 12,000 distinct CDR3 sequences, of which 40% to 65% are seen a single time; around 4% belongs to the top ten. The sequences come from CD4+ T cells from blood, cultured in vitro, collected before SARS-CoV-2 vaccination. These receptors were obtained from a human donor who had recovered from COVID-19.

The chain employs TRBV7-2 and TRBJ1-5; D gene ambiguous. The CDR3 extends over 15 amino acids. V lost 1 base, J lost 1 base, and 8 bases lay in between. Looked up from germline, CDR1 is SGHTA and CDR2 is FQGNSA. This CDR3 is CASSLVGGSNQPQHF. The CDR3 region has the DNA TGTGCCAGCAGCTTAGTTGGAGGAAGCAATCAGCCCCAGCATTTT.

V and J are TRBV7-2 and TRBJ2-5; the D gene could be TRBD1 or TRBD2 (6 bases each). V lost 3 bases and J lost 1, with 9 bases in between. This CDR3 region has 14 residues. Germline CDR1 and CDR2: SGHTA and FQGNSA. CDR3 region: CASSLRGVQETQYF. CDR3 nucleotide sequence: TGTGCCAGCAGCTTGAGGGGGGTCCAAGAGACCCAGTACTTC.

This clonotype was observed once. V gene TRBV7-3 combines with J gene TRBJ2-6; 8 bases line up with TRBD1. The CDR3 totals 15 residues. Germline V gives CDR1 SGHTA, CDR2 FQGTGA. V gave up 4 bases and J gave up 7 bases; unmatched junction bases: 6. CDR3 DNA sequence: TGTGCCAGCAGCTCAGGACAGGGTAAAGCCAACGTCCTGACTTTC. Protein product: CASSSGQGKANVLTF.

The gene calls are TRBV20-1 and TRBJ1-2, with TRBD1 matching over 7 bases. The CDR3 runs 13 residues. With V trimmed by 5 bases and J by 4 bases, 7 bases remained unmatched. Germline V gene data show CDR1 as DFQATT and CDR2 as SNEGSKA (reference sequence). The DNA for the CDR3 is TGCAGTGCTGGGGACAGCCGCCTCTATGGCTACACCTTC. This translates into CSAGDSRLYGYTF.

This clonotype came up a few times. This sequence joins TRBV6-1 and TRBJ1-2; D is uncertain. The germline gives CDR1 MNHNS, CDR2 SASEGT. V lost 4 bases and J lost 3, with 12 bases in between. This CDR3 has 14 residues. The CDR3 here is CASSGWEAYYGYTF. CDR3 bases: TGTGCCAGCAGTGGCTGGGAGGCGTACTATGGCTACACCTTC.

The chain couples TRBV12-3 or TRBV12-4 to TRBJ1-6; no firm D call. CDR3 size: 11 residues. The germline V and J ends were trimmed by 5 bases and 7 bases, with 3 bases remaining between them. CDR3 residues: CASSGNSPLHF. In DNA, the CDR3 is TGTGCCAGCAGTGGGAATTCACCCCTCCACTTT.

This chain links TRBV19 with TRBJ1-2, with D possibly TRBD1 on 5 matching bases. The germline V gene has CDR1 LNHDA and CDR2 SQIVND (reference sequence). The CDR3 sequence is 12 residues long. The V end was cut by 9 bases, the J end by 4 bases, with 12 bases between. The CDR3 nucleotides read TGTGCCAGAAGAGACAGTTTCTATGGCTACACCTTC. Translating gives CARRDSFYGYTF. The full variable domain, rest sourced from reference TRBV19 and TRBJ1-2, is DGGITQSPKYLFRKEGQNVTLSCEQNLNHDAMYWYRQDPGQGLRLIYYSQIVNDFQKGDIAEGYSVSREKKESFPLTVTSAQKNPTAFYLCARRDSFYGYTFGSGTRLTVV.

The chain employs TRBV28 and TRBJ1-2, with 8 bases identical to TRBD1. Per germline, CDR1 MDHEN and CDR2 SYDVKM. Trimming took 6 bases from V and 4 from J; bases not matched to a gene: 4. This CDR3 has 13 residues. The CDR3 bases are TGTGCCAGCAGATTAACAGGGGGCTATGGCTACACCTTC. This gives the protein CASRLTGGYGYTF.

CDR3 DNA: TGTGCCAGCAGCTTACCAGCGGCCCCTACAGGAAACACCATATATTTT. This sequence encodes CASSLPAAPTGNTIYF. V and J are TRBV7-2 and TRBJ1-3, with D unresolved. CDR1 and CDR2 from the germline V gene are SGHTA and FQGNSA. Trimming removed 2 bases from V and 4 bases from J, with 15 bases in between. The CDR3 sequence is 16 residues long.

The DNA of the CDR3 is TGCAGTGCTAGCCCCGCGGGAGTACGGGAGGAGACCCAGTACTTC. Its translation: CSASPAGVREETQYF. The chain links TRBV20-1 to TRBJ2-5; 7 nucleotides agree with TRBD2. CDR3 length: 15 amino acids. The germline CDR1 and CDR2 sequences are DFQATT and SNEGSKA (reference sequence). The trim removed 3 bases at V and 5 bases at J, leaving 12 bases unmatched.

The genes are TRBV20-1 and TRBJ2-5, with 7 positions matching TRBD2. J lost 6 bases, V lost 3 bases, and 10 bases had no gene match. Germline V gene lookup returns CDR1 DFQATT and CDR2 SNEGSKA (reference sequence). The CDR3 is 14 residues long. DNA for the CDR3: TGCAGTGCTAGGGACGCGGCGGGAGTACAGACCCAGTACTTC. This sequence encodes CSARDAAGVQTQYF.

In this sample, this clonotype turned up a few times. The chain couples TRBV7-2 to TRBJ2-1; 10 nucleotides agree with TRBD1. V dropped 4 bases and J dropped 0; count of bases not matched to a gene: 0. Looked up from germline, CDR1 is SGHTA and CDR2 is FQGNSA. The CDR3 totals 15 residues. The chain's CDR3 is CASSWDRGSYNEQFF. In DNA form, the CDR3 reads TGTGCCAGCAGCTGGGACAGGGGCTCCTACAATGAGCAGTTCTTC.

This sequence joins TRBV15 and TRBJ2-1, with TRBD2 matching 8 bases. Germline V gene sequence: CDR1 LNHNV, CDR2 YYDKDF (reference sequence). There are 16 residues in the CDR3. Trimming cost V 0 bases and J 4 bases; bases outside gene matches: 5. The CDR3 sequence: CATSREAGVGYNEQFF. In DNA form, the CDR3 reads TGTGCCACCAGCAGAGAAGCGGGAGTCGGATACAATGAGCAGTTCTTC.

CDR3 in amino acids: CASSYRGEGDNQPQHF. The CDR3, as DNA: TGTGCCAGCAGTTACAGGGGAGAGGGGGACAATCAGCCCCAGCATTTT. This chain links TRBV28 with TRBJ1-5; 7 bases agree with TRBD1. The junction had 9 bases not matched to a gene; V was cut back by 4 bases and J by 3 bases. CDR3 length: 16 residues. The V gene's germline CDR1 is MDHEN and CDR2 SYDVKM.

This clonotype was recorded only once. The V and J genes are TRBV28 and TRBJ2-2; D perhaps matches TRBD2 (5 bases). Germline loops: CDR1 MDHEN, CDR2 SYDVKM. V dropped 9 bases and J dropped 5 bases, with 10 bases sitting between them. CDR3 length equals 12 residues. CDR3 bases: TGTGCCAGTCGGGGAAGGACCGGGGAGCTGTTTTTT. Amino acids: CASRGRTGELFF.

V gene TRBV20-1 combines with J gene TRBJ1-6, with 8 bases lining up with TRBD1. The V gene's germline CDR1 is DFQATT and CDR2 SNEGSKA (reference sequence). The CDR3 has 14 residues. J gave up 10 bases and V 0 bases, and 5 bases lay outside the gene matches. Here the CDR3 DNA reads TGCAGTGCTAGAGAAACAGGGGGACAATCACCCCTCCACTTT. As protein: CSARETGGQSPLHF.

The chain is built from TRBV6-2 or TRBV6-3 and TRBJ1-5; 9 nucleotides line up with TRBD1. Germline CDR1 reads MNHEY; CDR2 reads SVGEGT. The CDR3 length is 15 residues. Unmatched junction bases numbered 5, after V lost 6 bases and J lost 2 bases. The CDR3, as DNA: TGTGCCAGCAGACAGACAGGGGGTGGCAATCAGCCCCAGCATTTT. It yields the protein CASRQTGGGNQPQHF.

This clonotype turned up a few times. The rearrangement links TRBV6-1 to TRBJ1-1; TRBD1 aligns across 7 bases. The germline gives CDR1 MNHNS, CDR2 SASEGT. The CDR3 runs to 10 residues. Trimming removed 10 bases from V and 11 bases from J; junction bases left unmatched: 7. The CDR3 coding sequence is TGTGCCACCCGCGACAGGGAGGCTTTCTTT. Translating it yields CATRDREAFF.

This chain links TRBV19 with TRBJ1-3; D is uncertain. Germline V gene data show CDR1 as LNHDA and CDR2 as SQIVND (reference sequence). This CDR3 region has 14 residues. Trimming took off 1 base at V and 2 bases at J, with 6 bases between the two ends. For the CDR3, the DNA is TGTGCCAGTAGTATAGCAGCAACTGGAAACACCATATATTTT. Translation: CASSIAATGNTIYF.

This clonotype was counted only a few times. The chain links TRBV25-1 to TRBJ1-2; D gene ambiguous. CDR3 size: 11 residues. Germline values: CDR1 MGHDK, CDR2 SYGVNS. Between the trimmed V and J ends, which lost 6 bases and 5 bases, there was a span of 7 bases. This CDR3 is CASRFGYGYTF. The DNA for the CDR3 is TGTGCCAGCAGATTTGGATATGGCTACACCTTC.

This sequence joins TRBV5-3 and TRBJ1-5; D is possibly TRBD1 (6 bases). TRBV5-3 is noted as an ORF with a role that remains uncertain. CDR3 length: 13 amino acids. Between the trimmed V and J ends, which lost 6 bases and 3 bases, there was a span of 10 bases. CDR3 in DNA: TGTGCCAGAATAGACAGGTACAATCAGCCCCAGCATTTT. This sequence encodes CARIDRYNQPQHF.

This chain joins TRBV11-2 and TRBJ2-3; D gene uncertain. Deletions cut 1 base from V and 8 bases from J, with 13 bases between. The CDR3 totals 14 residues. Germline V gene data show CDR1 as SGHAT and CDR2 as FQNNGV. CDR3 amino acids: CASSLAGSSGTQYF. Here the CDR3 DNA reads TGTGCCAGCAGCTTAGCCGGGTCTTCGGGTACGCAGTATTTT. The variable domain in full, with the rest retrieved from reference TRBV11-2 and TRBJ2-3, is EAGVAQSPRYKIIEKRQSVAFWCNPISGHATLYWYQQILGQGPKLLIQFQNNGVVDDSQLPKDRFSAERLKGVDSTLKIQPAKLEDSAVYLCASSLAGSSGTQYFGPGTRLTVL.

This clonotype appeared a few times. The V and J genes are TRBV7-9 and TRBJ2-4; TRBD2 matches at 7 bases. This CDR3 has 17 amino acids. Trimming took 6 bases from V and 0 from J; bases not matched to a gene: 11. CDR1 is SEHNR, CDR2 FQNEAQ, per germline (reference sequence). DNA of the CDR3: TGTGCCAGCAGTTCACTCGGGGGGACGGGAGCCAAAAACATTCAGTACTTC. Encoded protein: CASSSLGGTGAKNIQYF.

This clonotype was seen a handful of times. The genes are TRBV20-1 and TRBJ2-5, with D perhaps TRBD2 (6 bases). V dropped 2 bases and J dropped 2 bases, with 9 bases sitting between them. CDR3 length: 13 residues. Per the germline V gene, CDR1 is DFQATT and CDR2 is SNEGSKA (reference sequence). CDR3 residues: CSARRAGQETQYF. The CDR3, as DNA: TGCAGTGCTAGACGTGCGGGACAAGAGACCCAGTACTTC.

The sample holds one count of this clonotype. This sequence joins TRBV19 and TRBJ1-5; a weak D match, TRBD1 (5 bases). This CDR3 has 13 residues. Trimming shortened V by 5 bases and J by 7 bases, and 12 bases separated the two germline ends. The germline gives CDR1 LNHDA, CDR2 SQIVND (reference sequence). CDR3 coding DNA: TGTGCCAGTAGTTCAATTAGGGGCCAGCCCCAGCATTTT. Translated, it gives CASSSIRGQPQHF.